Below are 31 T cell receptor beta chains sequenced from a single sample in a study of blood T cell repertoires in COVID-19. The repertoire was sequenced with immunoSEQ multiplex PCR; TCRdb's copy has only in-frame clones and lacks some. The repertoire has around 200,000 clones, roughly 90% of them found once; the top ten carry over 3%. The sequenced material came from PBMCs or T cells enriched from blood (not recorded which). These receptors all come from a woman aged 40 to 49 with acute COVID-19.

In its sample, this clone was seen a few times. CDR3 loop: CASSARTGSKIYNEQFF. The CDR3 DNA follows: TGTGCCAGCAGTGCACGAACCGGGAGTAAAATTTACAATGAGCAGTTCTTC. The genes are TRBV6-1 and TRBJ2-1; D may be TRBD2 (6 bases). The CDR3 sequence is 17 residues long. Germline CDR1 and CDR2: MNHNS and SASEGT. The germline V and J ends were trimmed by 4 bases and 4 bases, with 20 bases remaining between them.

The chain has TRBV5-6 and TRBJ2-7, with TRBD2 identical over 14 bases. The V segment lost 4 bases and the J segment 5 bases; nucleotides outside the gene matches: 8. Looked up from germline, CDR1 is SGHDT and CDR2 is YYEEEE. There are 16 residues in the CDR3. The CDR3 bases are TGTGCCAGCAGCAGGTGGACTAGCGGGGGGTACAACGAGCAGTACGTC. It translates to CASSRWTSGGYNEQYV.

A remark on this clone: At the DNA level, this CDR3 is encoded by other sequences in the same sample as well. The chain is built from TRBV19 and TRBJ1-1; the D gene is possibly TRBD1 (5 bases). The CDR3 consists of 13 residues. Looked up from germline, CDR1 is LNHDA and CDR2 is SQIVND (reference sequence). Trimming pared 5 bases from V and 1 base from J, leaving 8 bases between. The CDR3 reads CASSSDRNTEAFF. CDR3 nucleotides: TGTGCCAGTAGTTCAGACAGGAACACTGAAGCTTTCTTT.

On this clone: One end of the junction does not line up with germline, which may come from a read error. The chain is built from TRBV30 and TRBJ2-5; 15 nucleotides match TRBD2. This CDR3 is 16 amino acids long. CDR1 is GTSNPN, CDR2 SVGIG, per germline (reference sequence). For the CDR3, the DNA is TGTGCCTGGAGTCCCGGACTAGCGGGGGGGCAAGCGACCCAGTACTTC. Its protein is CAWSPGLAGGQATQYF.

The chain couples TRBV19 to TRBJ1-3; no reliable D call. Germline loops: CDR1 LNHDA, CDR2 SQIVND (reference sequence). The CDR3 spans 14 residues. V was pared by 3 bases and J by 2 bases, with 8 bases between. The CDR3 loop reads CASSIRGAGNTIYF. The CDR3 region has the DNA TGTGCCAGTAGTATTCGAGGAGCTGGAAACACCATATATTTT.

In nucleotides, the CDR3 is TGCGCCAGCAGCGGGACAGGCATCTATGGCTACACCTTC. Amino acids: CASSGTGIYGYTF. The V call is TRBV10-2, the J call TRBJ1-2; TRBD1 aligns across 8 bases. With 6 bases clipped from V and 4 bases from J, the junction kept 4 bases outside the gene matches. The germline V gene has CDR1 WSHSY and CDR2 SAAADI. This CDR3 contains 13 residues.

The V and J genes are TRBV3-1 (or the pseudogene TRBV3-2) and TRBJ2-3; D gene ambiguous. The CDR3 has 13 residues. V lost 2 bases and J 2 bases, leaving 5 bases between the germline ends. Per germline, CDR1 LGHDT and CDR2 YNNKEL (reference sequence). The chain's CDR3 is CASSQPSTDTQYF. The CDR3 nucleotides are TGTGCCAGCAGCCAACCGTCCACAGATACGCAGTATTTT.

This clone was observed a handful of times. The V and J genes are TRBV7-9 and TRBJ1-2, with D tentatively TRBD1 (6 bases). This CDR3 is 12 amino acids long. The V end lost 5 bases, the J end lost 4 bases, and 8 bases lay between the germline ends. Per the germline V gene, CDR1 is SEHNR and CDR2 is FQNEAQ (reference sequence). The CDR3: CASSETGYGYTF. The DNA of the CDR3 is TGTGCCAGCAGCGAGACAGGCTATGGCTACACCTTC.

This chain links TRBV9 with TRBJ1-3; D call uncertain. The CDR3 covers 18 residues. Germline V gene lookup returns CDR1 SGDLS and CDR2 YYNGEE. V lost 4 bases and J 2 bases, leaving 22 bases between the germline ends. The CDR3 nucleotides read TGTGCCAGCAGCCTCATGGGTCAGGCGCTTACGGCTGGAAACACCATATATTTT. Translation gives CASSLMGQALTAGNTIYF. The whole variable domain, filled in from reference TRBV9 and TRBJ1-3, reads DSGVTQTPKHLITATGQRVTLRCSPRSGDLSVYWYQQSLDQGLQFLIQYYNGEERAKGNILERFSAQQFPDLHSELNLSSLELGDSALYFCASSLMGQALTAGNTIYFGEGSWLTVV.

The V call is TRBV21-1, the J call TRBJ2-7; the table gives TRBD1 as D, unverified against the DNA. TRBV21-1 is classified as a pseudogene. There are 14 residues in the CDR3. The CDR3 sequence is CASSKGGTVYEQYV. The CDR3 nucleotides read TGTGCCAGCAGCAAAGGGGGGACAGTCTACGAGCAGTACGTC.

A remark on this clone: The sample carries other DNA sequences with the same CDR3. This chain connects TRBV18 to TRBJ2-7; D remains unclear. V was trimmed by 1 base and J by 4 bases, leaving 5 bases between them. Germline assignment: CDR1 KGHSH and CDR2 LQKENI. CDR3 length: 12 residues. This CDR3 reads CASSPLGYEQYF. The DNA for the CDR3 is TGTGCCAGCTCACCACTCGGGTACGAGCAGTACTTC.

The genes are TRBV6-5 and TRBJ1-1, with TRBD1 as a possible D gene (5 bases). V lost 7 bases and J 2 bases, leaving 11 bases between the germline ends. Germline V gene sequence: CDR1 MNHEY, CDR2 SVGAGI. The CDR3 length is 13 residues. The CDR3 sequence: CASNRQLNTEAFF. CDR3 sequence (DNA): TGTGCCAGCAACAGACAGCTTAACACTGAAGCTTTCTTT.

V usage is TRBV7-3 and J usage is TRBJ1-5, with unresolved D. This CDR3 region has 14 residues. Germline V gene data show CDR1 as SGHTA and CDR2 as FQGTGA. V lost 4 bases and J lost 1, with 8 bases in between. CDR3 coding DNA: TGTGCCAGCAGCTCACAGTGGAGCAATCAGCCCCAGCATTTT. Translating it yields CASSSQWSNQPQHF.

The V gene is TRBV4-1, the J gene TRBJ1-1; D is unclear. Germline CDR1 MGHRA, CDR2 YSYEKL. The length of the CDR3 is 16 residues. Trimming removed 4 bases from V and 1 base from J, with 16 bases in between. The CDR3 spells CASSPSPQFGNTEAFF. CDR3 DNA sequence: TGCGCCAGCAGCCCCTCCCCACAATTTGGGAACACTGAAGCTTTCTTT.

This clone was counted once. The chain joins TRBV7-2 to TRBJ1-4; tentative D call: TRBD1 (5 bases). The CDR3 sequence is 16 residues long. The V and J ends lost 4 bases and 7 bases respectively, with 19 bases between them. Germline assignment: CDR1 SGHTA and CDR2 FQGNSA. The CDR3 protein is CASSSNRLLRGEKLFF. Here the CDR3 DNA reads TGTGCCAGCAGCTCCAACAGGCTCCTAAGAGGTGAAAAACTGTTTTTT.

A single count supports this clone. The chain couples TRBV7-9 to TRBJ1-1, with 7 nucleotides matching TRBD1. The CDR3 loop spans 12 amino acids. The V gene end was trimmed by 6 bases and the J gene end by 7 bases; junction bases not matched to a gene: 5. Germline V lookup: CDR1 SEHNR, CDR2 FQNEAQ (reference sequence). The CDR3 spells CASSFPGGEAFF. CDR3 coding DNA: TGTGCCAGCAGTTTCCCAGGGGGTGAAGCTTTCTTT.

J is TRBJ2-3 and V is TRBV24-1; D may be TRBD1 (5 bases). Deletions cut 7 bases from V and 0 bases from J, with 13 bases between. CDR1 is KGHDR and CDR2 is SFDVKD in the germline V gene. The length of the CDR3 is 15 residues. The DNA for the CDR3 is TGTGCCACCAGCCCCAAGGGGCATAGCACAGATACGCAGTATTTT. It yields the protein CATSPKGHSTDTQYF.

The rearrangement uses TRBV27 and TRBJ1-2; no definite D call. V shed 6 bases and J shed 4 bases, with 21 bases lying between them. CDR3 length equals 16 residues. Germline V gene sequence: CDR1 MNHEY, CDR2 SMNVEV (reference sequence). CDR3 residues: CASRGIGEDFLYGYTF. DNA for the CDR3: TGTGCCAGCAGGGGGATTGGGGAGGATTTTCTCTATGGCTACACCTTC.

Only a few counts were recorded for this clone. V gene TRBV19 combines with J gene TRBJ1-3, with D perhaps matching TRBD1 (6 bases). Trimming took 8 bases from V and 0 from J, leaving 11 bases between them. CDR1 is LNHDA, CDR2 SQIVND, per germline (reference sequence). This CDR3 is 14 amino acids long. The CDR3 protein is CASHRDSSGNTIYF. The DNA for the CDR3 is TGTGCCAGTCACAGGGATAGCTCTGGAAACACCATATATTTT. The full variable domain, rest sourced from reference TRBV19 and TRBJ1-3, is DGGITQSPKYLFRKEGQNVTLSCEQNLNHDAMYWYRQDPGQGLRLIYYSQIVNDFQKGDIAEGYSVSREKKESFPLTVTSAQKNPTAFYLCASHRDSSGNTIYFGEGSWLTVV.

This chain uses TRBV7-6 with TRBJ1-1, with D uncertain. The CDR3 is 13 residues long. Trimming took off 6 bases at V and 1 base at J, with 9 bases between the two ends. In germline, CDR1 is SGHVS, CDR2 FNYEAQ. The CDR3 spells CASSYSTNTEAFF. The CDR3 nucleotides read TGTGCCAGCAGTTACAGCACGAACACTGAAGCTTTCTTT.

The rearrangement joins TRBV9 to TRBJ2-5, with 12 bases that match TRBD2. In germline, CDR1 is SGDLS, CDR2 YYNGEE. J lost 0 bases, V lost 3 bases, and 6 bases had no gene match. This CDR3 region has 17 residues. The CDR3 region is CASSATGTSGYQETQYF. The CDR3 nucleotides read TGTGCCAGCAGCGCAACTGGGACTAGCGGGTACCAAGAGACCCAGTACTTC.

This chain connects TRBV7-2 to TRBJ1-2, with D possibly matching TRBD1 (5 bases). With 1 base removed from V and 8 bases from J, the gap between germline ends came to 11 bases. Germline-derived CDR1 and CDR2 are SGHTA and FQGNSA. The CDR3 runs to 13 residues. CDR3 region: CASSLDRREGYTF. The CDR3, as DNA: TGTGCCAGCAGCTTAGACAGGCGGGAAGGCTACACCTTC.

The V call is TRBV4-1, the J call TRBJ2-7; 10 nucleotides match TRBD2. The V gene end was trimmed by 4 bases and the J gene end by 4 bases; junction bases not matched to a gene: 13. CDR1 and CDR2 (germline): MGHRA, YSYEKL. The CDR3 is 17 residues long. The CDR3 coding sequence is TGCGCCAGCAGCCGCAAAATGGGGGTAGCGGGGGGTTACGAGCAGTACGTC. Encoded protein: CASSRKMGVAGGYEQYV.

This clone has a single count. The chain carries TRBV20-1 and TRBJ2-1, with 9 bases matching TRBD2. The CDR3 has 14 amino acids. Germline CDR1 and CDR2: DFQATT and SNEGSKA (reference sequence). The ends lost 3 bases at V and 7 bases at J; junction bases unmatched: 7. The CDR3, as DNA: TGCAGTGCTAGTCCCAGCGGGGGGCCGAATGAGCAGTTCTTC. It codes for CSASPSGGPNEQFF.

The chain is built from TRBV29-1 and TRBJ1-1, with a possible D match to TRBD1 (6 bases). Germline CDR1 is SQVTM and CDR2 is ANQGSEA. V was cut by 6 bases and J by 6 bases, with 17 bases left in between. CDR3 length equals 13 residues. The CDR3 region is CSVGQPLAAEAFF. The CDR3 DNA reads as TGCAGCGTCGGACAGCCCCTGGCGGCTGAAGCTTTCTTT.

The chain has TRBV6-5 and TRBJ2-1; possible D gene TRBD2, 5 bases. V was trimmed by 4 bases and J by 9 bases, leaving 16 bases between them. In germline, CDR1 is MNHEY, CDR2 SVGAGI. The CDR3 runs to 14 residues. In DNA, the CDR3 is TGTGCCAGCAGTTTCCGCCCTTTCGCGGGTGAGCAGTTCTTC. Translating it yields CASSFRPFAGEQFF.

In DNA form, the CDR3 reads TGTGCCATCCGCTTTGGGGGACAGGGGGATTCTAGCACAGATACGCAGTATTTT. This translates into CAIRFGGQGDSSTDTQYF. This chain joins TRBV10-3 and TRBJ2-3; 11 positions agree with TRBD1. V was pared by 8 bases and J by 0 bases, with 13 bases of the junction left unmatched. From germline, CDR1 is ENHRY and CDR2 SYGVKD. This CDR3 has 18 amino acids.

A single count supports this clone. The genes are TRBV9 and TRBJ2-2; 9 bases are shared with TRBD2. Germline loops: CDR1 SGDLS, CDR2 YYNGEE. J lost 0 bases, V lost 1 base, and 10 bases had no gene match. The CDR3 covers 19 residues. The CDR3 reads CASSVNLAGTLTNTGELFF. CDR3 coding DNA: TGTGCCAGCAGCGTAAATCTAGCGGGGACTTTGACGAACACCGGGGAGCTGTTTTTT.

For this clone: Other DNA sequences in this sample translate to the same CDR3. The chain links TRBV29-1 to TRBJ1-3; D not resolved. CDR1 and CDR2 (germline): SQVTM, ANQGSEA. The V end was cut by 4 bases, the J end by 0 bases, with 4 bases between. This CDR3 is built from 12 residues. As DNA, the CDR3 is TGCAGCGTTGTTATCTCTGGAAACACCATATATTTT. It specifies CSVVISGNTIYF.

The CDR3 sequence is CASSLEGAGGYTF. The CDR3 DNA follows: TGTGCCAGCAGCTTAGAGGGGGCCGGTGGCTACACCTTC. The V and J genes are TRBV7-3 and TRBJ1-2, with TRBD1 identical over 7 bases. V was clipped by 2 bases and J by 7 bases; unmatched bases: 4. This CDR3 comprises 13 residues. The germline V gene has CDR1 SGHTA and CDR2 FQGTGA. Looking up the rest from reference TRBV7-3 and TRBJ1-2 gives the full variable domain: GAGVSQTPSNKVTEKGKYVELRCDPISGHTALYWYRQSLGQGPEFLIYFQGTGAADDSGLPNDRFFAVRPEGSVSTLKIQRTERGDSAVYLCASSLEGAGGYTFGSGTRLTVV.

The CDR3 reads CASSLTGFEAFF. The CDR3 DNA sequence: TGTGCCAGCAGTTTGACAGGTTTCGAAGCTTTCTTT. This chain links TRBV12-3 or TRBV12-4 with TRBJ1-1; tentative D call: TRBD1 (6 bases). V was shortened by 3 bases and J by 8 bases, with 10 bases between the two germline ends. The CDR3 sequence is 12 residues long.